The 5 T cell receptor beta chains below all came from one sample that was sequenced in a study of T cell repertoires in cytomegalovirus infection. MiXCR, applied by TCRdb to the reads, yields one record per CDR3 protein. Of about 230,000 distinct CDR3 sequences listed, 6.5% are singletons. What was sequenced was PBMCs. The source of these receptors is a human donor in good health (CMV status not recorded). Some clones in this sample may be carry-over from other donors' samples.

This clonotype appeared many times. The chain is built from TRBV7-9 and TRBJ1-2; 7 bases match TRBD1. Germline trimming cut 5 bases from V and 3 bases from J; bases unmatched to any gene: 3. The length of the CDR3 is 13 residues. The germline CDR1 and CDR2 sequences are SEHNR and FQNEAQ (reference sequence). The CDR3 spells CASSQTGYYGYTF. Here the CDR3 DNA reads TGTGCCAGCAGCCAGACAGGGTACTATGGCTACACCTTC.

The V gene is TRBV5-6, the J gene TRBJ2-2, with a tentative D call TRBD2 (5 bases). The germline CDR1 and CDR2 sequences are SGHDT and YYEEEE. V lost 0 bases and J 6 bases, leaving 9 bases between the germline ends. This CDR3 is 14 amino acids long. The CDR3 DNA is TGTGCCAGCAGCTTGGAACCGCGGGCCGGGGAGCTGTTTTTT. It is translated as CASSLEPRAGELFF.

This clonotype was found a few times. V and J are TRBV7-3 and TRBJ1-1; D is uncertain. The CDR3 runs 16 residues. Per the germline V gene, CDR1 is SGHTA and CDR2 is FQGTGA. The germline V and J ends were trimmed by 5 bases and 0 bases, with 16 bases remaining between them. In nucleotides, the CDR3 is TGTGCCAGCAGCCCGAAAGCAAGTGTCATGAACACTGAAGCTTTCTTT. Residues: CASSPKASVMNTEAFF.

The sample holds many counts of this clonotype. V and J are TRBV6-1 and TRBJ2-7, with 10 bases identical to TRBD1. Germline V gene sequence: CDR1 MNHNS, CDR2 SASEGT. This CDR3 contains 16 residues. J was trimmed by 0 bases and V by 5 bases; bases with no gene match: 7. CDR3: CASSLGDRGFSYEQYF. The CDR3 DNA sequence: TGTGCCAGCAGTCTTGGGGACAGGGGATTCTCCTACGAGCAGTACTTC.

This chain uses TRBV7-6 with TRBJ2-7; D unclear. Trimming cost V 5 bases and J 6 bases, with 14 bases left between them. This CDR3 is built from 13 residues. Germline assignment: CDR1 SGHVS and CDR2 FNYEAQ. CDR3 in DNA: TGTGCCAGCAGCCCGCGCCTCAATAGCGAGCAGTACGTC. Protein product: CASSPRLNSEQYV.